This T cell receptor beta chain comes out of a study of blood T cells in healthy people across ages. Study-level findings and limits: Estimates of total diversity, which came from one million sequenced T cells, were considered to be underestimates.

For the second PCR, which ran for roughly 7 to 11 cycles, a sample-barcoded 5' primer and a J-beta primer mix were used. TCRdb reprocessed the 5' RACE reads with MiXCR, giving one entry per CDR3 protein. The sample has roughly 700,000 distinct CDR3 sequences; around half are singletons. The CDR3 is made up of 13 amino acids. In germline, CDR1 is MNHEY, CDR2 SVGAGI. Trimming pared 2 bases from V and 12 bases from J, leaving 14 bases between. This clonotype was counted a few times. The antigen is unknown. The sequence derives from a woman aged 60-75 years in good health. Sequencing was carried out using blood. The gene calls are TRBV6-5 and TRBJ2-1, with D tentatively TRBD1 (5 bases). DNA for the CDR3: TGTGCCAGCAGTTACCGCCAGGGTAGGGGGCAGTTCTTC. Translating it yields CASSYRQGRGQFF.